This T cell receptor (beta chain) emerged from a study of T cells after yellow fever vaccination. Study-level results: Some clonotypes were seen in both the CD4 and the CD8 compartments. These made up a small share and likely arose from convergent recombination. The secondary response was weaker, and its peak arrived faster, on day 5 versus 15.

The CDR3 sequence is 16 residues long. Germline CDR1 SGHRS, CDR2 YFSETQ. Trimming removed 1 base from V and 4 bases from J; junction bases left unmatched: 7. Production of TCR cDNA was by 5'RACE template switching, which also added a universal primer site and UMIs. One entry per CDR3 protein, called by TCRdb with MiXCR from the 5' RACE reads. The repertoire holds around 590,000 distinct CDR3 sequences, approximately 13% seen once, with more than 13% in the top ten. Comments on this clonotype: The antigen is not known.

The TCR comes from a man aged 25-45 years who received the YFV17D yellow fever vaccine. The chain carries TRBV5-1 and TRBJ2-3, with 9 bases fitting TRBD2. Specimen: PBMCs, collected on the day of the yellow fever booster vaccination. The CDR3 DNA reads TGCGCCAGCAGCTTGAATAGCGGGAGACGAGCAGATACGCAGTATTTT. It translates to CASSLNSGRRADTQYF.